Listed below are T cell receptor beta chains from one sample, sequenced in a study of blood T cell repertoires in COVID-19. Assay: immunoSEQ multiplex PCR; the TCRdb copy retains only in-frame clones and omits some. The repertoire holds around 130,000 clones, with 84% as singletons. Sequenced: peripheral blood. Receptors were obtained from a man aged 30 to 39 with COVID-19, enrolled during active disease. Each CDR3 is given with its conserved first and last residue. Each record gives: clone size, D gene, J gene, V gene, CDR3 protein, CDR3 DNA. A D gene is named only where the DNA matches it firmly. Part of the rows lack a size; the others show once, few, many or a class for expanded clones.

>.|.|TRBJ1-1|TRBV29-1
CSVRGREMNTEAFF
TGCAGCGTCAGGGGTCGAGAGATGAACACTGAAGCTTTCTTT
>.|.|TRBJ1-6|TRBV21-1
CATNGLRESKDSPLHF
TGTGCCACCAACGGATTACGGGAATCTAAGGATTCACCCCTCCACTTT
>.|TRBD2|TRBJ2-7|TRBV7-2
CASSLGPASGNYEQYF
TGTGCCAGCAGCTTAGGGCCAGCTAGCGGAAACTACGAGCAGTACTTC
>once|TRBD1|TRBJ1-5|TRBV18
CASSPLGQGAGTQHF
TGTGCCAGCTCACCTCTGGGACAGGGGGCCGGTACCCAGCATTTT
>.|TRBD2|TRBJ2-7|TRBV5-6
CASSFLAGGTYEQYF
TGTGCCAGCAGCTTTCTAGCGGGAGGGACCTACGAGCAGTACTTC
>few|TRBD1|TRBJ1-6|TRBV2
CAITHGSGQHNSPLHF
TGTGCCATCACCCACGGGTCGGGACAGCATAATTCACCCCTCCACTTT
>.|.|TRBJ1-1|TRBV6-5
CASSNKRGEAFF
TGTGCCAGCAGTAATAAGAGGGGGGAAGCTTTCTTT
>.|.|TRBJ2-7|TRBV5-4
CASSLGGPNALGNEQYF
TGTGCCAGCAGCTTGGGGGGGCCGAACGCCTTGGGAAACGAGCAGTACTTC
>.|.|TRBJ2-2|TRBV27
CASSKQGTGELFF
TGTGCCAGCAGTAAGCAGGGCACCGGGGAGCTGTTTTTT
>.|TRBD2|TRBJ2-7|TRBV5-6
CASSLAGLAGGSYEQYF
TGTGCCAGCAGCTTGGCGGGGCTAGCGGGAGGGTCCTACGAGCAGTACTTC
>.|TRBD2|TRBJ2-5|TRBV30
CAWTPGGQETQYF
TGTGCCTGGACCCCGGGAGGCCAAGAGACCCAGTACTTC
>.|TRBD1|TRBJ2-5|TRBV3-1/TRBV3-2
CASSQGQGLETQYF
TGTGCCAGCAGCCAAGGACAGGGGCTGGAGACCCAGTACTTC
>.|.|TRBJ1-1|TRBV4-2
CASSSSEGNTEAFF
TGTGCCAGCAGCTCCTCGGAGGGGAACACTGAAGCTTTCTTT
>.|.|TRBJ2-2|TRBV9
CASSVAAGANTGELFF
TGTGCCAGCAGCGTAGCCGCAGGGGCCAACACCGGGGAGCTGTTTTTT
>few|TRBD2|TRBJ2-2|TRBV7-2
CASSLVGLAATGELFF
TGTGCCAGCAGCTTAGTGGGACTAGCGGCTACCGGGGAGCTGTTTTTT
>few|.|TRBJ1-1|TRBV28
CASRSAVGAKTEAFF
TGTGCCAGCAGGTCGGCCGTTGGGGCTAAAACTGAAGCTTTCTTT